Listed here are 4 T cell receptor beta chains from one sample, sequenced in a study of siplizumab effects on memory and regulatory T cells. The protocol was immunoSEQ multiplex PCR, while the TCRdb copy is restricted to in-frame clones and leaves out a portion. The sample has about 120,000 clones, roughly 95% seen once; the top ten hold over 0.15%. Sequencing was done on a sample of non-Treg CD4+ T cells sorted from blood. All receptors come from a human donor in good health.

V and J are TRBV7-3 and TRBJ1-2, with D uncertain. The ends were cut back, 5 bases at V and 8 bases at J, with 18 bases in the middle. There are 14 residues in the CDR3. Germline V gives CDR1 SGHTA, CDR2 FQGTGA. The DNA of the CDR3 is TGTGCCAGCAGCCCGCTCCCCCAGTGGCACGGCTACACCTTC. Encoded protein: CASSPLPQWHGYTF.

This chain's CDR3 is CASSGKTGNTEAFF. The CDR3 DNA is TGTGCCAGCAGCGGCAAGACAGGAAACACTGAAGCTTTCTTT. The genes are TRBV5-4 and TRBJ1-1; D may be TRBD1 (6 bases). This CDR3 has 14 amino acids. With 4 bases removed from V and 2 bases from J, the gap between germline ends came to 12 bases. CDR1 SGHNT and CDR2 YYREEE come from the germline V gene (reference sequence).

The gene calls are TRBV7-9 and TRBJ2-2, with D perhaps TRBD1 (5 bases). CDR3 length equals 14 residues. Trimming cost V 5 bases and J 3 bases, with 10 bases left between them. The V gene's germline CDR1 is SEHNR and CDR2 FQNEAQ (reference sequence). This CDR3 reads CASSLGVYTGELFF. The CDR3 DNA reads as TGTGCCAGCAGCCTAGGGGTCTACACCGGGGAGCTGTTTTTT.

V and J are TRBV6-5 and TRBJ1-1; D is undetermined. Per germline, CDR1 MNHEY and CDR2 SVGAGI. V lost 0 bases and J 0 bases, leaving 5 bases between the germline ends. The CDR3 runs to 14 residues. For the CDR3, the DNA is TGTGCCAGCAGTTACTCGAGTGTGAACACTGAAGCTTTCTTT. Encoded protein: CASSYSSVNTEAFF.